The clone carrying this TCR beta chain occurred many times. Measured with immunoSEQ multiplex PCR; TCRdb has only the in-frame clones, and not every one. The table lists approximately 350,000 clones, approximately 86% of them singletons. This record belongs to a study of blood T cell repertoires in COVID-19. Study context: PBMCs, B-cell-depleted T cells, or T cells provided the cDNA or gDNA that made up the material.

V dropped 6 bases and J dropped 7; count of bases not matched to a gene: 2. CDR3 length: 13 residues. Sequenced: peripheral blood. The gene calls are TRBV12-3 or TRBV12-4 and TRBJ2-1; 11 nucleotides align to TRBD2. The clonotype comes from a woman in her sixties with COVID-19, enrolled during active disease. CDR3 protein: CASRGLAVNEQFF. The CDR3 DNA reads as TGTGCCAGCAGGGGACTAGCGGTGAATGAGCAGTTCTTC.